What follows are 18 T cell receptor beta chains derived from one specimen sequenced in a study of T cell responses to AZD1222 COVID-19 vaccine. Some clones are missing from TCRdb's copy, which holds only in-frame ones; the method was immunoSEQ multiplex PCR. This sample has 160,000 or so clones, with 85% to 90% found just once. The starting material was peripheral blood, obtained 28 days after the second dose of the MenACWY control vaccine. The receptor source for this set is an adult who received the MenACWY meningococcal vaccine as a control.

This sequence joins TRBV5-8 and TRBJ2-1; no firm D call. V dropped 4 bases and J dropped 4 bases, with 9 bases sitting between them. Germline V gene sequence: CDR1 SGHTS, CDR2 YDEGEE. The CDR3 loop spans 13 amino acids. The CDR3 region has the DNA TGTGCCAGCAGCCATCAATCTTACAATGAGCAGTTCTTC. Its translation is CASSHQSYNEQFF. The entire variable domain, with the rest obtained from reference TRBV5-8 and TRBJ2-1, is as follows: EAGVTQSPTHLIKTRGQQATLRCSPISGHTSVYWYQQALGLGLQFLLWYDEGEERNRGNFPPRFSGRQFPNYSSELNVNALELEDSALYLCASSHQSYNEQFFGPGTRLTVL.

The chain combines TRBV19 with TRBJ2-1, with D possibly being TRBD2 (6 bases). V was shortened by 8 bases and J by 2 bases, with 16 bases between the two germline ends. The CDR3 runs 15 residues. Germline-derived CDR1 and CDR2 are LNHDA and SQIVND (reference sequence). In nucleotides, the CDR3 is TGTGCCAGTGGGGTAAAGCGGGTTGCCTACAATGAGCAGTTCTTC. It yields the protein CASGVKRVAYNEQFF.

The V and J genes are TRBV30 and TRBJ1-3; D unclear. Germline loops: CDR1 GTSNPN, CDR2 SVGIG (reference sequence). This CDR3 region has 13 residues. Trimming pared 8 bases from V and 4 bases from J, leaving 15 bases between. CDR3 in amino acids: CAGEGSGGNTIYF. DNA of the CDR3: TGTGCCGGTGAGGGATCTGGGGGAAACACCATATATTTT.

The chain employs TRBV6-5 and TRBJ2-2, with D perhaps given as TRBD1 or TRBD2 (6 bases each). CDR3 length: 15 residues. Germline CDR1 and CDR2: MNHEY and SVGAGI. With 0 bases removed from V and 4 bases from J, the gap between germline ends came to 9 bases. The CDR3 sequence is CASSYSRGATGELFF. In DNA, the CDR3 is TGTGCCAGCAGTTACTCGAGGGGGGCCACCGGGGAGCTGTTTTTT.

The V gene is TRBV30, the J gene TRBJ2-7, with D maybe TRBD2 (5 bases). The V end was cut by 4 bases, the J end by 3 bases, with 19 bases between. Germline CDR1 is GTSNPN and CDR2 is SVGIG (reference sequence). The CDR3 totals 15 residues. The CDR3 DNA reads TGTGCCTGGACTGCGACTGGGTCGGGGTTCTACGAGCAGTACTTC. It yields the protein CAWTATGSGFYEQYF.

The CDR3, as DNA: TGTGCCAGCAGCTTGAGGCGGGAGGGCGTCACAGATACGCAGTATTTT. As protein: CASSLRREGVTDTQYF. The J gene is TRBJ2-3, the V gene TRBV7-9, with TRBD2 identical over 9 bases. The CDR3 has 16 amino acids. Germline trimming cut 3 bases from V and 2 bases from J; bases unmatched to any gene: 6. The germline V gene encodes CDR1 SEHNR and CDR2 FQNEAQ (reference sequence).

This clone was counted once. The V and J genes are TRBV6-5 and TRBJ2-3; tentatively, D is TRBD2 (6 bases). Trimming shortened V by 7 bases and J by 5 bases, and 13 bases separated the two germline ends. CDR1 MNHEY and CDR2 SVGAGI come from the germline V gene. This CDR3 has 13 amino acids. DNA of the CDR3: TGTGCCAGCACCCGACTAGAAAAAGATACGCAGTATTTT. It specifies CASTRLEKDTQYF.

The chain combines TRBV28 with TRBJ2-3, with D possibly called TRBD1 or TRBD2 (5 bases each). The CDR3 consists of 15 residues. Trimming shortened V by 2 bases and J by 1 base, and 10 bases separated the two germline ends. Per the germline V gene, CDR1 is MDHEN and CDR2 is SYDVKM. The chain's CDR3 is CASSLLLGGTDTQYF. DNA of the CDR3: TGTGCCAGCAGTTTACTCCTGGGGGGCACAGATACGCAGTATTTT.

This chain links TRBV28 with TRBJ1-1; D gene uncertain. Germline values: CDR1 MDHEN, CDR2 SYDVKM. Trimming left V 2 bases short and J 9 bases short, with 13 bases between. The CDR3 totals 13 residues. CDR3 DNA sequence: TGTGCCAGCAGTTTACACACCGAGGTCCAAGCTTTCTTT. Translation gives CASSLHTEVQAFF.

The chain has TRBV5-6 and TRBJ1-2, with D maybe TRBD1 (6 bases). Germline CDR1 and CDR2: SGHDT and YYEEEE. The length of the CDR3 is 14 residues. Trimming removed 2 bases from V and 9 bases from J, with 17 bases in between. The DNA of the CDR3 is TGTGCCAGCAGCTTTAGTCAGGGGCTGTCGCGCTACACCTTC. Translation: CASSFSQGLSRYTF.

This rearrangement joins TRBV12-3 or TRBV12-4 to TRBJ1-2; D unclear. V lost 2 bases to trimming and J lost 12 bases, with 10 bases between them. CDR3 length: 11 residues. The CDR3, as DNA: TGTGCCAGCAGTTTAAAGGTTCTCCACACCTTC. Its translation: CASSLKVLHTF.

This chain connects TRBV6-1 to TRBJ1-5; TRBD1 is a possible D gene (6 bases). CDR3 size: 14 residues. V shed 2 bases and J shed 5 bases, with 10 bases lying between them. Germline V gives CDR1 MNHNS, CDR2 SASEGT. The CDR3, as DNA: TGTGCCAGCAGTGAATTGGGGGGCCATCAGCCCCAGCATTTT. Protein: CASSELGGHQPQHF.

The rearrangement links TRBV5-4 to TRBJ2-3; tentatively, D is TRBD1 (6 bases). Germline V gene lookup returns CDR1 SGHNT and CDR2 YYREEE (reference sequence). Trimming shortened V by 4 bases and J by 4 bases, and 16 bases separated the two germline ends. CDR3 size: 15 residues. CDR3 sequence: CASSTAQRGSDTQYF. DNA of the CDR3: TGTGCCAGCAGCACCGCCCAGAGGGGGTCAGATACGCAGTATTTT.

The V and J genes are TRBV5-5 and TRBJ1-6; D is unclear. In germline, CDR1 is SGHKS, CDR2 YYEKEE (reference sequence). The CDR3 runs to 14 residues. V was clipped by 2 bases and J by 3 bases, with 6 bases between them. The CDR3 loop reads CASSLEIYNSPLHF. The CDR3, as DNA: TGTGCCAGCAGCTTAGAAATCTATAATTCACCCCTCCACTTT. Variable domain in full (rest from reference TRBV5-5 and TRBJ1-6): DAGVTQSPTHLIKTRGQQVTLRCSPISGHKSVSWYQQVLGQGPQFIFQYYEKEERGRGNFPDRFSARQFPNYSSELNVNALLLGDSALYLCASSLEIYNSPLHFGNGTRLTVT.

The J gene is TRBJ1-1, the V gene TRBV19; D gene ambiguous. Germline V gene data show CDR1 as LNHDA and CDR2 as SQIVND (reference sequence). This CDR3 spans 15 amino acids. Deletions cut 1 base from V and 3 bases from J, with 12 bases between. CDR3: CASSIVGSQDTEAFF. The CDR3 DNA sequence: TGTGCCAGTAGTATAGTTGGATCTCAGGACACTGAAGCTTTCTTT.

CDR3 sequence reads: CASSYSWGRDTQYF. CDR3 DNA sequence: TGTGCCAGCAGTTACTCGTGGGGAAGAGATACGCAGTATTTT. The chain recombines TRBV6-5 with TRBJ2-3; D ambiguous. This CDR3 is 14 amino acids long. Germline lookup yields CDR1 MNHEY and CDR2 SVGAGI. Between the trimmed V and J ends, which lost 0 bases and 5 bases, there was a span of 9 bases.

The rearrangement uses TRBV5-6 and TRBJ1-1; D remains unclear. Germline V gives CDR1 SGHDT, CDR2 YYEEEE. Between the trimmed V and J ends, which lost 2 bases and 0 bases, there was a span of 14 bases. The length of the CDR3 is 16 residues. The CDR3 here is CASSFSPVAMNTEAFF. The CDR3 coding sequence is TGTGCCAGCAGCTTCTCCCCCGTGGCCATGAACACTGAAGCTTTCTTT.

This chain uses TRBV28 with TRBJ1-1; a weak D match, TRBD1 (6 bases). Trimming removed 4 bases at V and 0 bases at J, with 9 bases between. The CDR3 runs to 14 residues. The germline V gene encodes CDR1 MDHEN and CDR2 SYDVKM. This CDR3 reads CASSYGQLNTEAFF. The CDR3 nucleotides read TGTGCCAGCAGTTACGGACAGTTGAACACTGAAGCTTTCTTT. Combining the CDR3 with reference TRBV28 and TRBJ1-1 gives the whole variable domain DVKVTQSSRYLVKRTGEKVFLECVQDMDHENMFWYRQDPGLGLRLIYFSYDVKMKEKGDIPEGYSVSREKKERFSLILESASTNQTSMYLCASSYGQLNTEAFFGQGTRLTVV.